Below, one T cell receptor (beta chain) is given with its context. The target antigen is unknown. These data come from a study of siplizumab effects on memory and regulatory T cells. In each sample, approximately 90,000 TCR templates were assayed. Generated by immunoSEQ multiplex PCR, the TCRdb table keeps only in-frame clones and is missing some. This sample has 70,000 to 90,000 clones, with 93% found just once. V was clipped by 10 bases and J by 6 bases, with 27 bases between them. The CDR3 runs to 16 residues. CDR1 is ENHRY and CDR2 is SYGVKD in the germline V gene. Findings of the study overall: In roughly 80-95% of proliferating CD4+ or CD8+ clones, a naive or memory phenotype could not be assigned. Some alloreactive sequences were traceable to unstimulated CD4+ memory cells, and siplizumab significantly reduced them. Proliferating Tregs' suppressive function in siplizumab cultures went unconfirmed.

The sequencing sample was made of CD8+ T cells sorted from blood. V usage is TRBV10-3 and J usage is TRBJ1-2, with unresolved D. The receptor was derived from a human donor in good health. DNA of the CDR3: TGTGCCACCTGTGCCGTATCCAACAAAGGTATCGATGGCTACACCTTC. This codes for CATCAVSNKGIDGYTF.